This is a list of T cell receptor beta chains from one sample in a study of blood T cell repertoires in COVID-19. Produced via immunoSEQ multiplex PCR; TCRdb's table is partial and in-frame only. The sample records 300,000 to 400,000 clones, about 87% being singletons. The sequencing sample was made of peripheral blood. The receptors shown here come from a woman in her twenties or thirties with COVID-19, enrolled during active disease. CDR3s include the opening cysteine and the closing phenylalanine or tryptophan.

v_gene: TRBV2; j_gene: TRBJ1-5; CDR3aa: CASSRRNQPQHF
v_gene: TRBV2; j_gene: TRBJ1-1; CDR3aa: CASNGNTEAFF
v_gene: TRBV2; j_gene: TRBJ2-4; CDR3aa: CASATGLLAKNIQYF
v_gene: TRBV5-1; j_gene: TRBJ2-3; CDR3aa: CASSLGDISTDTQYF
v_gene: TRBV5-1; j_gene: TRBJ2-3; CDR3aa: CASSLGTSGATDTQYF
v_gene: TRBV12-3/TRBV12-4; j_gene: TRBJ1-1; CDR3aa: CASTGGQYTEAFF
v_gene: TRBV19; j_gene: TRBJ1-4; CDR3aa: CASRRATNEKLFF
v_gene: TRBV7-9; j_gene: TRBJ1-1; CDR3aa: CASSLALGQNTEAFF
v_gene: TRBV15; j_gene: TRBJ1-1; CDR3aa: CATSRLGQAEAFF
v_gene: TRBV19; j_gene: TRBJ2-5; CDR3aa: CASRTSGRQETQYF
v_gene: TRBV5-1; j_gene: TRBJ1-5; CDR3aa: CASSLGTGLLGSNQPQHF
v_gene: TRBV27; j_gene: TRBJ1-1; CDR3aa: CASSSGGGTEAFF
v_gene: TRBV15; j_gene: TRBJ1-2; CDR3aa: CATSRDTDYGYTF
v_gene: TRBV4-1; j_gene: TRBJ2-3; CDR3aa: CASSQTGGADTQYF
v_gene: TRBV11-2; j_gene: TRBJ2-1; CDR3aa: CASSEGRLAGNNEQFF